This record looks at one T cell receptor (beta chain) sequence and its context. Many counts were recorded for this clone. No antigen is known for it. No much larger clone is present one base from it, and per-base qualities are unavailable. Donors were healthy HIV-negative adults with no recently reported acute infections or vaccinations. Only Caucasian adults living in Nashville, Tennessee, USA were represented among the donors. For unsorted samples, 90 million or so PBMCs were counted and genomic DNA was extracted with the QIAamp DNA Blood Mini kit. Blood was collected by leukapheresis, and PBMCs were isolated by Ficoll-Histopaque density gradient centrifugation and then cryopreserved in liquid nitrogen vapor phase. Using the deep immunoSEQ assay, TCR CDR3 regions were amplified from genomic DNA by multiplex PCR. Extracted genomic DNA from each cell subset was spread evenly across all wells of several immunoSEQ 96-well plates, with each plate serving as a replicate. Each replicate PCR for unsorted PBMC received around 330 ng genomic DNA, equal to 30,000 to 35,000 T cell genomes. Unsorted PBMC genomic DNA was sequenced across ten immunoSEQ deep assay plates. Purified libraries were measured with a Qubit 3.0 fluorometer, size-checked on a Bioanalyzer 2100, and measured again with the KAPA Library Quantification kit. Every immunoSEQ 96-well plate was sequenced on a separate single-read 150-cycle Illumina NextSeq 550 flow cell. The study's processing was this. Because only junctional sequences without quality scores were contained in the immunoSEQ output, filtering matching that applied to full-length reads could not be performed. To assign V/J genes and CDR3, sequences were annotated against IMGT germline references using PyIR, a Python wrapper for IgBLAST v1.9. Reads with weak V/J assignments (E-value above 1e-6), missing CDR3, stop codons, out-of-frame junctions, or ambiguous translated residues were removed. V3J clonotypes were defined as sequences sharing an identical inferred V gene, J gene, and CDR3 amino acid sequence. Percentage overlap between repertoires was calculated by dividing the number of shared unique clonotypes by the size of the smaller repertoire. Three approaches were used to assess repertoire richness: RTK rarefaction, the Chao1 estimator, and Recon v2.1 estimates of unobserved clonotypes. Entries here come from immuneACCESS through TCRdb and include only in-frame sequences with V and J called. Some clones fail to appear in such tables; in the studies checked, an unresolved V gene covers under half of the shortfall, and the cause of the remainder is unknown. V, J and clone size reflect that table, while D and trimming were determined from the DNA. Present in this sample are 97,000 or so clones, more than 45% of which were seen just once. About 15% of the sample lies in the top ten.

This specimen belongs to a study of shared clonotypes between healthy human individuals (dated by TCRdb to the early 2020s). For the study in its entirety: A few men and a couple of women, aged 18 to 49 years, made up the cohort. To estimate repertoire size and how much clonotypes are shared between individuals, the study performed deep sequencing of blood TCR repertoires from 4 to 6 healthy adults. Different laboratories and diverse techniques were used to prepare libraries and sequence TCR repertoires, to increase sequencing depth and limit assay-specific biases. Leukapheresis yielded between about 0.9 and 10 billion PBMCs per donor. The research as a whole found: Pairwise subsampling indicated that sequencing depth was expected to affect the degree of clonotype sharing among donors. The small number of donors limited the genetic and exposure-history diversity represented. Sampling was restricted to blood, and TCR repertoires in tissue are likely to differ from TCR repertoires in blood.

The germline V gene encodes CDR1 MDHEN and CDR2 SYDVKM. Trimming accounts for 4 bases at V and 4 bases at J, while the number of junction bases matched to no gene is 0. The CDR3 starts with the cysteine, ends with the phenylalanine, and has 12 residues. Left in the record is the CDR3 DNA by itself, 36 bases read in frame from the first base. Sequenced sample: PBMCs. The rearrangement joined TRBV28 to TRBJ2-7; 8 bases in the junction line up with TRBD1. The receptor comes from a woman aged 40 to 50 in good health. Some clones in this sample may be carry-over from other donors' samples. The DNA sequence is as follows: TGTGCCAGCAGTTGGGACAGGTACGAGCAGTACTTC. The translation is CASSWDRYEQYF. This CDR3, with the reference TRBV28 and TRBJ2-7 proteins standing in past its ends, gives the full variable domain DVKVTQSSRYLVKRTGEKVFLECVQDMDHENMFWYRQDPGLGLRLIYFSYDVKMKEKGDIPEGYSVSREKKERFSLILESASTNQTSMYLCASSWDRYEQYFGPGTRLTVT.